This is a list of T cell receptor beta chains from one sample in a study of CD8+CD57+ T cells in acquired aplastic anemia. TCRdb re-derived calls from the reads in MiXCR, one entry per CDR3 protein. The profile shows about 180,000 distinct CDR3 sequences, roughly 50% of them singletons. Sequenced: sorted CD4+, CD8+, or CD8+CD57+ T cells (not recorded which) from PBMCs. These receptors originate from a human donor with aplastic anemia. Both conserved end residues are part of each CDR3. D genes are given only for firm matches. Only some rows state a clone size, as once, few, many or a class for expanded clones.

j_call,v_call,cdr3_length,d_call,clone_size,cdr3_nt,cdr3_aa
TRBJ2-7,TRBV6-5,14,NA,NA,TGTGCCAGCAGTTACGAAGCTAACCGGCGGGAGCAGTACTTC,CASSYEANRREQYF
TRBJ1-5,TRBV6-1,14,TRBD1,many,TGTGCCAGCAGTGGACAGGGAACGAATCAGCCCCAGCATTTT,CASSGQGTNQPQHF
TRBJ2-6,TRBV5-4,18,TRBD1,many,TGTGCCAGCAGCTTGGGGCAGGGGGCGAGCTCTGGGGCCAACGTCCTGACTTTC,CASSLGQGASSGANVLTF
TRBJ2-2,TRBV3-1,14,NA,NA,TGTGCCAGCAGCCAAGGTGGGAACACCGGGGAGCTGTTTTTT,CASSQGGNTGELFF
TRBJ1-5,TRBV10-3,15,NA,once,TGTGCCATCAGTGAGTCTGGGCAGGGAGGTCAGCCCCAGCATTTT,CAISESGQGGQPQHF
TRBJ1-4,TRBV11-1,17,NA,NA,TGTGCCAGCAGCGTGTGGGGGGCACAGGGAAATAATGAAAAACTGTTTTTT,CASSVWGAQGNNEKLFF
TRBJ1-6,TRBV10-2,14,NA,NA,TGCGCCAGCAGAACCGGGACCGCTCATTCACCCCTCCACTTT,CASRTGTAHSPLHF
TRBJ2-3,TRBV11-1,15,NA,NA,TGTGCCAGCAGCTTCCCGGTCCCAGCCCCCGATACGCAGTATTTT,CASSFPVPAPDTQYF
TRBJ2-7,TRBV6-2/TRBV6-3,19,TRBD2,NA,TGTGCCAGCAGTTACCCTCCGATGGCTAGCGGTGAAAGCTCCTACGAGCAGTACTTC,CASSYPPMASGESSYEQYF
TRBJ2-5,TRBV9,13,NA,NA,TGTGCCAGCAGCGTAGCTACGAGAACCCCCCAGTACTTC,CASSVATRTPQYF
TRBJ2-7,TRBV19,17,TRBD2,NA,TGTGCCAGTAGTGCCTCGGCGGGGGGCGCTTATCAAGCCGAGCAGTACTTC,CASSASAGGAYQAEQYF
TRBJ2-2,TRBV12-3/TRBV12-4,14,TRBD1,many,TGTGCCAGCAGAAGGGACAGATCCCTGGGGGAGCTGTTTTTT,CASRRDRSLGELFF
TRBJ2-3,TRBV11-1,16,TRBD2,NA,TGTGCCAGCAGCCGTTCTAGCGGGGGGGCCGGCGATACGCAGTATTTT,CASSRSSGGAGDTQYF
TRBJ2-2,TRBV28,15,TRBD1,NA,TGTGCCAGCAGGTCGGGACAGGGGGACACCGGGGAGCTGTTTTTT,CASRSGQGDTGELFF
TRBJ2-7,TRBV25-1,14,NA,many,TGTGCCAGCAGTGACTATCCAGCCCCCTACGAGCAGTACTTC,CASSDYPAPYEQYF
TRBJ2-5,TRBV12-3/TRBV12-4,13,NA,NA,TGTGCCAGCAGTCCGGGCTTCGAGGAGACCCAGTACTTC,CASSPGFEETQYF
TRBJ2-3,TRBV20-1,15,NA,many,TGCAGTGCGCAAGATAGCCAAACTAGCACAGATACGCAGTATTTT,CSAQDSQTSTDTQYF
TRBJ2-1,TRBV11-2,17,TRBD2,NA,TGTGCCAGCAGCTTAGTCCACGGCGGGGGGGCGTACAATGAGCAGTTCTTC,CASSLVHGGGAYNEQFF
TRBJ2-5,TRBV7-2,16,NA,many,TGTGCCAGCAGCTTGGTCGGGCGCAGGGACGGAGAGACCCAGTACTTC,CASSLVGRRDGETQYF
TRBJ2-7,TRBV7-9,15,TRBD1,NA,TGTGCCAGCAGCTCTACAGGGGTGAACTCCTACGAGCAGTACTTC,CASSSTGVNSYEQYF
TRBJ2-7,TRBV28,14,NA,many,TGTGCCAGCAGTTTAGCAGCACGCGTCTACGAGCAGTACTTC,CASSLAARVYEQYF
TRBJ2-7,TRBV6-1,15,NA,many,TGTGCCAGCAGTGTCGGCGAGGGGAGCTCCTACGAGCAGTACTTC,CASSVGEGSSYEQYF
TRBJ2-5,TRBV24-1,13,NA,NA,TGTGCCACCAGTGATCTTCGGACGGGGACCCAGTACTTC,CATSDLRTGTQYF
TRBJ1-5,TRBV5-6,15,TRBD1,many,TGTGCCAGCAGCTTGTATGGGACAGATTATCAGCCCCAGCATTTT,CASSLYGTDYQPQHF
TRBJ1-2,TRBV24-1,15,NA,NA,TGTGCCACCAGTGGTTCGGACAGAATTAACTATGGCTACACCTTC,CATSGSDRINYGYTF
TRBJ1-4,TRBV30,15,NA,NA,TGTGCCTGGAGTGTAGTAAGAGGCATTAATGAAAAACTGTTTTTT,CAWSVVRGINEKLFF
TRBJ2-2,TRBV10-3,15,NA,NA,TGTGCCATCAGTGAGTCTACTTTCGGGACAGGGGAGCTGTTTTTT,CAISESTFGTGELFF
TRBJ1-3,TRBV9,16,NA,many,TGTGCCAGCAGCGTAGGGGAGGGAGACTCTGGAAACACCATATATTTT,CASSVGEGDSGNTIYF
TRBJ2-5,TRBV19,14,NA,NA,TGTGCCAGTAGTATAATGGGGGCCAAGGGGACCCAGTACTTC,CASSIMGAKGTQYF
TRBJ2-7,TRBV7-9,15,TRBD1,many,TGTGCCAGCAGCCCCGGGGACAGGGCGGGTTACGAGCAGTACTTC,CASSPGDRAGYEQYF
TRBJ2-1,TRBV10-3,13,NA,NA,TGTGCCATCAGAGGAGGGATGGACTATGAGCAGTTCTTC,CAIRGGMDYEQFF
TRBJ2-3,TRBV5-5,15,NA,NA,TGTGCCAGCAGCTTGGAGGGTTTTGGCACAGATACGCAGTATTTT,CASSLEGFGTDTQYF
TRBJ1-2,TRBV19,14,NA,NA,TGTGCCAGTAGTATCCGGGTTAGGGACTATGGCTACACCTTC,CASSIRVRDYGYTF
TRBJ2-2,TRBV3-1,16,TRBD2,few,TGTGCCAGCAGCCCCTGGGGCGGGGGGGCATCCGGGGAGCTGTTTTTT,CASSPWGGGASGELFF
TRBJ2-1,TRBV7-7,13,NA,NA,TGTGCCAGCAGCTCTCAGGGTCGCAATGAGCAGTTCTTC,CASSSQGRNEQFF
TRBJ1-6,TRBV10-1,11,NA,few,TGCGCCAGCAGCGAGGGTTCACCCCTCCACTTT,CASSEGSPLHF
TRBJ2-3,TRBV11-1,18,NA,few,TGTGCCAGCAGCTTGAAGAGGGCGGGACCCGAAAGCACAGATACGCAGTATTTT,CASSLKRAGPESTDTQYF
TRBJ2-7,TRBV6-5,14,NA,many,TGTGCCAGCAGTTACTCCCCTGGCACCTACGAGCAGTACTTC,CASSYSPGTYEQYF
TRBJ2-2,TRBV19,14,NA,NA,TGTGCCAGTTCCAGGGGCACCGGCACCGGGGAGCTGTTTTTT,CASSRGTGTGELFF
TRBJ1-5,TRBV5-6,15,NA,many,TGTGCCAGCAGCTTGGGGGCGGAACGCAATCAGCCCCAGCATTTT,CASSLGAERNQPQHF
TRBJ2-2,TRBV11-2,16,TRBD2,NA,TGTGCCAGCAGCCCAAGAACTAGCGGGGGGACCGGGGAGCTGTTTTTT,CASSPRTSGGTGELFF
TRBJ1-6,TRBV20-1,15,NA,NA,TGCAGTGCAAAAGAGGGGTCTCCTGAGAATTCACCCCTCCACTTT,CSAKEGSPENSPLHF
TRBJ2-7,TRBV7-9,15,TRBD2,many,TGTGCCAGCAGCTCGCCGGGACTAGCGGTCTACGAGCAGTACTTC,CASSSPGLAVYEQYF